This T cell receptor beta chain is from a study of cytomegalovirus exposure and HLA in healthy donors. In the study overall: As an earlier analysis found, roughly 180 million T cells yielded about 120 million unique TCR beta sequences.

PCR involved 60 Vbeta and 13 Jbeta primers. Assay used: immunoSEQ multiplex PCR; TCRdb lists only in-frame clones, some missing. The sample carries 100,000 to 150,000 clones, roughly 69% recorded once. With respect to this clone: Antigen: not known.

The CDR3 extends over 15 amino acids. V lost 1 base, J lost 0 bases, and 7 bases lay in between. Germline CDR1 and CDR2: SEHNR and FQNEAQ (reference sequence). Study results and caveats: The dataset shows that most TCR sequences were rare, while some public TCRs occurred in many donors. In a later analysis, V- and J-gene trimming of beta chains associated with a DCLRE1C missense variant, replicated independently. The records held CMV serostatus as the only immune exposure information.

This chain connects TRBV7-9 to TRBJ1-3; D remains ambiguous. The sequenced sample consisted of PBMCs. This TCR came from a human donor in good health. DNA of the CDR3: TGTGCCAGCAGCTTAGGAGCCCTCTCTGGAAACACCATATATTTT. Residues: CASSLGALSGNTIYF.